One sample yielded the 15 T cell receptor beta chains listed below, sequenced in a study of CD8+CD57+ T cells in acquired aplastic anemia. TCR beta VDJ combinations and CDR3 sequences were profiled from genomic DNA. TCRdb reprocessed the reads via MiXCR and lists one record per CDR3 protein. The sample holds roughly 290,000 distinct CDR3 sequences, 50% to 65% seen once. All patients picked for sequencing had shown, by flow cytometry, an expansion of CD8+CD57+ cells. The material sequenced was sorted CD4+, CD8+, or CD8+CD57+ T cells (not recorded which) from PBMCs. Receptors originate from a human donor with aplastic anemia.

The chain joins TRBV11-3 to TRBJ2-1; D is ambiguous. This CDR3 region has 15 residues. Germline V gene data show CDR1 as SGHNT and CDR2 as YENEEA. The V gene lost 3 bases and the J gene lost 5 bases, with 14 bases spanning the gap. The CDR3 region is CASSLYAEGNNEQFF. In nucleotides, the CDR3 is TGTGCCAGCAGCTTGTATGCGGAAGGGAACAATGAGCAGTTCTTC.

The gene calls are TRBV2 and TRBJ1-2, with TRBD1 as a possible D gene (6 bases). Germline V gene lookup returns CDR1 SNHLY and CDR2 FYNNEI. Trimming pared 7 bases from V and 3 bases from J, leaving 15 bases between. The CDR3 sequence is 14 residues long. The CDR3 nucleotides are TGTGCCAGCAAGCTCCAAGGGGGGGACTATGGCTACACCTTC. Its translation is CASKLQGGDYGYTF.

The gene calls are TRBV2 and TRBJ2-7; D uncertain. This CDR3 region has 13 residues. V lost 6 bases, J lost 5 bases, and 14 bases lay in between. Per germline, CDR1 SNHLY and CDR2 FYNNEI. This CDR3 is CASRTDPRHEQYF. The CDR3 nucleotides read TGTGCCAGCAGGACGGACCCTCGCCACGAGCAGTACTTC.

The V gene is TRBV5-1, the J gene TRBJ1-1; D may be TRBD1 (5 bases). V was clipped by 2 bases and J by 1 base, with 15 bases between them. The germline CDR1 and CDR2 sequences are SGHRS and YFSETQ. This CDR3 has 16 amino acids. For the CDR3, the DNA is TGCGCCAGCAGCTTAGACCCGGGACCGACGAACACTGAAGCTTTCTTT. This sequence encodes CASSLDPGPTNTEAFF.

V is TRBV20-1 and J is TRBJ1-1; no definite D call. The V end was cut by 6 bases, the J end by 1 base, with 9 bases between. The CDR3 spans 12 residues. Germline V gene lookup returns CDR1 DFQATT and CDR2 SNEGSKA (reference sequence). The CDR3 here is CSAKTANTEAFF. The CDR3 nucleotides are TGCAGTGCCAAAACAGCGAACACTGAAGCTTTCTTT.

About this clonotype: A junction boundary mismatches the germline segment, possibly from a read error. This chain uses TRBV9 with TRBJ1-6; D uncertain. The CDR3 totals 16 residues. CDR1 and CDR2 (germline): SGDLS, YYNGEE. The CDR3 protein is CASSTGPSSYNSPLHF. DNA of the CDR3: TGTGCAAGCAGCACCGGACCCAGCTCCTATAATTCACCCCTCCACTTT.

This clonotype has a handful of counts. The V call is TRBV15, the J call TRBJ2-1, with 8 bases that match TRBD1. The V gene end was trimmed by 3 bases and the J gene end by 5 bases; junction bases not matched to a gene: 3. CDR1 LNHNV and CDR2 YYDKDF come from the germline V gene (reference sequence). The CDR3 length is 14 residues. The CDR3 spells CATSSRGRDNEQFF. DNA for the CDR3: TGTGCCACCAGCAGCAGGGGGCGAGACAATGAGCAGTTCTTC. Based on the CDR3 plus reference TRBV15 and TRBJ2-1, the full variable domain is DAMVIQNPRYQVTQFGKPVTLSCSQTLNHNVMYWYQQKSSQAPKLLFHYYDKDFNNEADTPDNFQSRRPNTSFCFLDIRSPGLGDTAMYLCATSSRGRDNEQFFGPGTRLTVL.

Concerning this clonotype: One junction end disagrees with the germline gene, perhaps due to a read error. The rearrangement uses TRBV2 and TRBJ1-1; D might be TRBD1 (5 bases). The CDR3 has 11 amino acids. Germline CDR1 reads SNHLY; CDR2 reads FYNNEI. Here the CDR3 DNA reads TGTGCCAGCCCTGGGATGGGGCAGGACCGGTTT. Residues: CASPGMGQDRF.

V and J are TRBV9 and TRBJ1-2, with D possibly matching TRBD1 (6 bases). This CDR3 comprises 17 residues. V lost 4 bases and J 7 bases, leaving 26 bases between the germline ends. The germline V gene has CDR1 SGDLS and CDR2 YYNGEE. Written as DNA, the CDR3 is TGTGCCAGCAGCCCAGGGGATGGGGCGCGTATTGTGGGTGGCTACACCTTC. It specifies CASSPGDGARIVGGYTF.

J is TRBJ2-3 and V is TRBV5-1; no reliable D call. The CDR3 is made up of 14 amino acids. Trimming left V 4 bases short and J 1 base short, with 10 bases between. Germline CDR1 SGHRS, CDR2 YFSETQ. The CDR3 here is CASSREGGTDTQYF. CDR3 bases: TGCGCCAGCAGCAGGGAAGGAGGCACAGATACGCAGTATTTT.

The chain couples TRBV29-1 to TRBJ2-3, with 14 bases matching TRBD2. CDR1 and CDR2 (germline): SQVTM, ANQGSEA. CDR3 size: 14 residues. Trimming took 4 bases from V and 7 from J; bases not matched to a gene: 4. CDR3 bases: TGCAGCGTTGCCTGGACTAGCGGGAGGTATACGCAGTATTTT. It specifies CSVAWTSGRYTQYF.

The genes are TRBV7-9 and TRBJ2-1; weak D call: TRBD2 (5 bases). CDR1 SEHNR and CDR2 FQNEAQ come from the germline V gene (reference sequence). CDR3 length equals 15 residues. Trimming removed 5 bases from V and 0 bases from J, with 11 bases in between. The CDR3 nucleotides read TGTGCCAGCAGCCCCGGTGGGAGCTCCTACAATGAGCAGTTCTTC. Amino acid sequence: CASSPGGSSYNEQFF.

The J gene is TRBJ2-5, the V gene TRBV2; TRBD2 matches 7 bases. Germline V gene lookup returns CDR1 SNHLY and CDR2 FYNNEI. The V segment lost 6 bases and the J segment 4 bases; nucleotides outside the gene matches: 5. The CDR3 is 13 residues long. In DNA, the CDR3 is TGTGCCAGCAGGGCGGGGGTTCTAGAGACCCAGTACTTC. Protein sequence: CASRAGVLETQYF.

This clonotype was found many times. The genes are TRBV25-1 and TRBJ1-4; no reliable D call. The CDR3 is 16 amino acids. Trimming cost V 2 bases and J 5 bases, with 15 bases left between them. CDR1 MGHDK and CDR2 SYGVNS come from the germline V gene. The CDR3 reads CASSEDYAELNEKLFF. The CDR3 coding sequence is TGTGCCAGCAGTGAAGATTATGCAGAACTCAATGAAAAACTGTTTTTT.

This clonotype was recorded many times. This chain links TRBV14 with TRBJ2-5; 10 bases agree with TRBD1. The J segment lost 7 bases and the V segment lost 4 bases, leaving 9 bases of the junction unmatched. CDR1 SGHDN and CDR2 FVKESK come from the germline V gene. The CDR3 loop spans 15 amino acids. For the CDR3, the DNA is TGTGCCAGCAGCCCCGGGACAGGGGCCCTCATGACCCAGTACTTC. It yields the protein CASSPGTGALMTQYF.